This is a list of T cell receptor beta chains from one sample in a study of metastatic and nonmetastatic thyroid tumors. With MiXCR, TCRdb reprocessed the PCR reads. The sample lists 13,000 to 15,000 clones, approximately 31% occurring once. Material for sequencing was tumor tissue. Every receptor here comes from a female donor with papillary thyroid cancer or a benign thyroid nodule (not recorded which). Some clones in this sample may be carry-over from other donors' samples. Both conserved end residues are part of each CDR3. The order of the fields is V gene, D gene, J gene, clone size, CDR3 DNA, CDR3 protein. A D gene is named only where the DNA matches it firmly. Expanded clones get a size class; other rows say once, few or many, or leave the size out.

>TRBV20-1|TRBD1|TRBJ1-5|NA
TGCAGTGCTAGTCGGTTGGGACAGAGCAATCAGCCCCAGCATTTT
CSASRLGQSNQPQHF
>TRBV6-1|NA|TRBJ2-6|NA
TGTGCCAGTCTGGGTGGAGGTTCCGGGGCCAACGTCCTGACTTTC
CASLGGGSGANVLTF
>TRBV6-1|NA|TRBJ2-5|NA
TGTGCCAGCAGTGAAACAGGGTCAGCAGGGGAGACCCAGTACTTC
CASSETGSAGETQYF
>TRBV28|TRBD1|TRBJ2-7|few
TGTGCCAGCAGTGTGGACAGGGGTCCCTACGAGCAGTACTTC
CASSVDRGPYEQYF
>TRBV4-2|TRBD1|TRBJ2-2|few
TGTGCCAGCAGCCAAGACTGGACAGGGTTCACCGGGGAGCTGTTTTTT
CASSQDWTGFTGELFF
>TRBV29-1|TRBD2|TRBJ2-3|many
TGCAGCGTTGGGGGGACTAGCGGGACCCTTGGGGGTACGCAGTATTTT
CSVGGTSGTLGGTQYF
>TRBV27|NA|TRBJ2-7|medium-sized
TGTGCCAGCAGTTACCGGGACTCTCGCTACGAGCAGTACTTC
CASSYRDSRYEQYF
>TRBV27|TRBD1|TRBJ1-1|few
TGTGCCAGCAGTCGGGACAGAGAGAACACTGAAGCTTTCTTT
CASSRDRENTEAFF
>TRBV6-1|TRBD2|TRBJ2-7|NA
TGTGCCAGCACCGGGACTAGCGGGGGAGAAGTCTACGAGCAGTACTTC
CASTGTSGGEVYEQYF
>TRBV7-2|NA|TRBJ2-7|NA
TGTGCCAGCAGCTTAGATCCAGGGGCCGAGCAGTACTTC
CASSLDPGAEQYF
>TRBV5-1|TRBD1|TRBJ2-3|many
TGCGCCAGCAGCTCACAGGGGGCGGGAGATACGCAGTATTTT
CASSSQGAGDTQYF
>TRBV3-1|NA|TRBJ2-3|NA
TGTGCCAGCAGCCAACCTAGAGATACGCAGTATTTT
CASSQPRDTQYF
>TRBV30|NA|TRBJ1-6|NA
TGTGCCTGGACGGTGGCCCAACCACCCCTCCACTTT
CAWTVAQPPLHF
>TRBV6-2/TRBV6-3|NA|TRBJ1-3|few
TGTGCCAGCAGTTACGACTTTGGAAACACCATATATTTT
CASSYDFGNTIYF
>TRBV9|TRBD2|TRBJ2-1|NA
TGTGCCAGCAGCCCCAGGGGTGGCGGGGGGTACAATGAGCAGTTCTTC
CASSPRGGGGYNEQFF
>TRBV4-2|NA|TRBJ2-1|many
TGTGCCAGCAGCCAAGATGGGGGCGACTACAATGAGCAGTTCTTC
CASSQDGGDYNEQFF
>TRBV6-1|NA|TRBJ2-2|few
TGTGCCAGCAGTCAAGGTCCAAGGACCGGGGAGCTGTTTTTT
CASSQGPRTGELFF
>TRBV20-1|NA|TRBJ2-1|NA
TGCAGTGCCAAGGGGGACTCCTCCTACAATGAGCAGTTCTTC
CSAKGDSSYNEQFF
>TRBV7-6|TRBD1|TRBJ2-6|NA
TGTGCCAGCAGCTTCGGGACAGTCCTCTCTGGGGCCAACGTCCTGACTTTC
CASSFGTVLSGANVLTF
>TRBV7-2|NA|TRBJ1-4|NA
TGTGCCAGCAGCTTAGGGTTTGGGGCGGGTGTTGAAAAACTGTTTTTT
CASSLGFGAGVEKLFF
>TRBV2|TRBD2|TRBJ2-5|few
TGTGCCAGCAGTGACCTAGCGGGCCGCCAAGAGACCCAGTACTTC
CASSDLAGRQETQYF
>TRBV20-1|TRBD2|TRBJ2-1|NA
TGCAGTGCTGCTATATCTAGCGGGAGGGGCAATGAGCAGTTCTTC
CSAAISSGRGNEQFF
>TRBV20-1|TRBD2|TRBJ2-1|NA
TGCAGTGCTAGAGATTACCAGCGGGGGGCTCGAAATGAGCAGTTCTTC
CSARDYQRGARNEQFF
>TRBV5-4|NA|TRBJ1-1|many
TGTGCCAGCAGCTTGGCCGGCATTCTGAACACTGAAGCTTTCTTT
CASSLAGILNTEAFF
>TRBV27|NA|TRBJ2-7|NA
TGTGCCAGCCGGTTAAGCCCTGACACCTACGAGCAGTACTTC
CASRLSPDTYEQYF
>TRBV24-1|NA|TRBJ2-7|NA
TGTGCCACCAGTGATCACAGGGACTACGAGCAGTACTTC
CATSDHRDYEQYF
>TRBV5-1|TRBD1|TRBJ1-1|medium-sized
TGCGCCAGCAGCGTTGGACAGGGGATGAACACTGAAGCTTTCTTT
CASSVGQGMNTEAFF
>TRBV6-1|TRBD1|TRBJ1-1|few
TGTGCCAGCAGAGACAGGGACAGGGCGGTAACTGAAGCTTTCTTT
CASRDRDRAVTEAFF
>TRBV6-1|TRBD2|TRBJ2-7|few
TGTGCCAGCAGAGCCTCCGGACTAGCGGGAGTCTACGAGCAGTACTTC
CASRASGLAGVYEQYF
>TRBV6-1|NA|TRBJ1-5|many
TGTGCCAGTAGGAAGTGGGAGAGCAATCAGCCCCAGCATTTT
CASRKWESNQPQHF
>TRBV6-1|NA|TRBJ2-1|NA
TGTGCCAGCGCTGGACAACCCTACTGCTACAATGAGCAGTTCTTC
CASAGQPYCYNEQFF
>TRBV30|NA|TRBJ1-6|NA
TGTGCCTGGAGTGTTGGGACAACGGTTTCACCCCTCCACTTT
CAWSVGTTVSPLHF
>TRBV7-3|TRBD2|TRBJ2-2|many
TGTGCCAGCAGCTTACTAGCGGGGGCAGGAGACACCGGGGAGCTGTTTTTT
CASSLLAGAGDTGELFF
>TRBV28|NA|TRBJ1-3|few
TGTGCCAGCGGGGATACAGTGGACACCATATATTTT
CASGDTVDTIYF
>TRBV2|NA|TRBJ2-1|NA
TGTGCCAGCAGTGATTCTGAGCAGTTCTTC
CASSDSEQFF
>TRBV20-1|TRBD1|TRBJ1-2|medium-sized
TGCAGTGCAAGGGACAGGGAGTATGGCTACACCTTC
CSARDREYGYTF
>TRBV9|TRBD2|TRBJ2-3|medium-sized
TGTGCCAGCAGCGTAGCGGGAGGGCCAGGGGATACGCAGTATTTT
CASSVAGGPGDTQYF
>TRBV6-1|NA|TRBJ1-2|medium-sized
TGTGCCAGCAGACCCCGGGACATTACACGCAGTAACTATGGCTACACCTTC
CASRPRDITRSNYGYTF
>TRBV5-5|NA|TRBJ1-5|NA
TGTGCCAGCAGCTTGGATGGAGACAGCAATCAGCCCCAGCATTTT
CASSLDGDSNQPQHF
>TRBV6-5|TRBD2|TRBJ2-7|NA
TGTGCCAGCAGTTACGCCGTACTAGCGGGGAGCTACTCCTACGAGCAGTACTTC
CASSYAVLAGSYSYEQYF
>TRBV28|NA|TRBJ2-7|few
TGTGCCTCCGGGGGTGGCGCCACCTACGAGCAGCACTTC
CASGGGATYEQHF
>TRBV5-1|NA|TRBJ1-1|NA
TGCGCCAGCAGACTGAACACTGAAGCTTTCTTT
CASRLNTEAFF
>TRBV2|NA|TRBJ2-3|few
TGTGCCAGCAGTAGCGGCACAGATACGCAGTATTTT
CASSSGTDTQYF
>TRBV6-1|TRBD1|TRBJ2-7|NA
TGTGCCAGCAGTGAAGCCTCGGGACAGGGTTTCTACGAGCAGTACTTC
CASSEASGQGFYEQYF
>TRBV6-2/TRBV6-3|NA|TRBJ2-3|few
TGTGCCAGCAGTTACGCCCGACTGGGCACAGATACGCAGTATTTT
CASSYARLGTDTQYF
>TRBV4-3|NA|TRBJ2-3|NA
TGCGCCAGCAGCCAAGATCAGAGGGGGGGGGCCGGGGATACGCAGTATTTT
CASSQDQRGGAGDTQYF
>TRBV28|NA|TRBJ1-2|few
TGTGCCAGCAGTTTGGCGGACAGATATGGCTACACCTTC
CASSLADRYGYTF
>TRBV18|TRBD1|TRBJ1-6|NA
TGTGCCAGCTCGGACAGGTATTCACCCCTCCACTTT
CASSDRYSPLHF
>TRBV2|NA|TRBJ1-6|NA
TGTGCCAGCAGACAGGAAGATAATTCACCCCTCCACTTT
CASRQEDNSPLHF
>TRBV6-5|TRBD1|TRBJ1-3|few
TGTGCCAGCAGTTCCTGGGACAGGGGAAACACCATATATTTT
CASSSWDRGNTIYF
>TRBV6-1|TRBD2|TRBJ2-3|many
TGTGCCAGCAGCCCAGGTGGGGGGGGCACAGATACGCAGTATTTT
CASSPGGGGTDTQYF
>TRBV19|TRBD1|TRBJ2-2|large
TGTGCCAGTACACTAGTCCGATCGGGACAGGGGGATACCGGGGAGCTGTTTTTT
CASTLVRSGQGDTGELFF
>TRBV12-3/TRBV12-4|NA|TRBJ1-1|few
TGTGCCAGCAGTTTAGGGGGAGGAGTAGCTGAAGCTTTCTTT
CASSLGGGVAEAFF
>TRBV7-2|NA|TRBJ1-6|medium-sized
TGTGCCAGCAGCTTAGCCAGCTATAATTCACCCCTCCACTTT
CASSLASYNSPLHF
>TRBV5-5|NA|TRBJ1-2|many
TGTGCCAGCAGTCTTGACTTATCTAGCTATGGCTACACCTTC
CASSLDLSSYGYTF
>TRBV5-1|TRBD2|TRBJ2-1|many
TGCGCCAGCAGCCCCATAGCGGGAGGGCGAAGCAATGAGCAGTTCTTC
CASSPIAGGRSNEQFF
>TRBV4-1|TRBD1|TRBJ1-2|medium-sized
TGCGCCAGCAGCCAAGGACAGGGGTTTTACTATGGCTACACCTTC
CASSQGQGFYYGYTF